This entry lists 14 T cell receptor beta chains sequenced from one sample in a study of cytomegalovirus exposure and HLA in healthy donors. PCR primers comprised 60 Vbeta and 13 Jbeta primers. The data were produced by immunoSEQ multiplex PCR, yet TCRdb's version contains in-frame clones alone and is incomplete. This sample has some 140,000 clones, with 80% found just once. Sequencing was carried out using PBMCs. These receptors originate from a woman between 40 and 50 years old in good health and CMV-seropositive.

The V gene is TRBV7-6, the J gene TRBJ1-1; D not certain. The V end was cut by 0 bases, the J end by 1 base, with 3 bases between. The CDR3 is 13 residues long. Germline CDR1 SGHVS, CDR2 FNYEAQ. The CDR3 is CASSLAANTEAFF. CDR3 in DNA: TGTGCCAGCAGCTTAGCAGCGAACACTGAAGCTTTCTTT.

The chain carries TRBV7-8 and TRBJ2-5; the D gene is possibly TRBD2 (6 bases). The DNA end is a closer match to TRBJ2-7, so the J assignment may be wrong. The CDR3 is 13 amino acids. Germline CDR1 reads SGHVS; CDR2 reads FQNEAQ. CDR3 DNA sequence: TGTGCCAGCAGCAAGGGACTTCGGGGCGAGCAGTACTTC. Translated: CASSKGLRGEQYF.

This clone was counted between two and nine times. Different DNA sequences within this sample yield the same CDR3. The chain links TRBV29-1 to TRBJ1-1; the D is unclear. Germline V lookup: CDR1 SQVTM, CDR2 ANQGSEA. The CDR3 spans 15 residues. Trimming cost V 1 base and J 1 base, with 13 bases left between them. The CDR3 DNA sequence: TGCAGCGTTGAAGGTGTGGGAGGTCCGAACACTGAAGCTTTCTTT. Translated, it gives CSVEGVGGPNTEAFF.

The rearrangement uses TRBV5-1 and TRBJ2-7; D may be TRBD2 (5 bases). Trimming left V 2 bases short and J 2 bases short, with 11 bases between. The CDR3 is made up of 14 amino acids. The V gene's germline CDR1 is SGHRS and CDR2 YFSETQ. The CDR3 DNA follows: TGCGCCAGCAGCTTTGGCGGGTCGCCCTACGAGCAGTACTTC. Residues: CASSFGGSPYEQYF.

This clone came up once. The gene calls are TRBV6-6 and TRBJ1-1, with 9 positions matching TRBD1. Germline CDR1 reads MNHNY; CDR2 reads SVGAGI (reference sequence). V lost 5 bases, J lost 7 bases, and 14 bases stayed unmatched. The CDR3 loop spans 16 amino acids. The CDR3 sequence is CASSPRQTGGDGEAFF. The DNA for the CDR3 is TGTGCCAGCAGTCCCCGACAAACAGGGGGCGACGGTGAAGCTTTCTTT.

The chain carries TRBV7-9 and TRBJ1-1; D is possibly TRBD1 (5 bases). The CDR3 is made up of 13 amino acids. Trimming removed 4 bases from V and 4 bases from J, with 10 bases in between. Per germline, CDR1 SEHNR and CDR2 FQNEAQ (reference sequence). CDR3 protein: CASSWGDTTEAFF. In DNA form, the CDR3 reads TGTGCCAGCAGCTGGGGGGATACCACTGAAGCTTTCTTT.

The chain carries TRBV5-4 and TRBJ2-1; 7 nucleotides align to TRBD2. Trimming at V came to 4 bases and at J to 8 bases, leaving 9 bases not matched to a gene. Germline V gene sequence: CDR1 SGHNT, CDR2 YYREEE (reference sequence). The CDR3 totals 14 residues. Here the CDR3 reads CASSPDFAGDEQFF. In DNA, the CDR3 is TGTGCCAGCAGCCCCGACTTTGCGGGGGATGAGCAGTTCTTC.

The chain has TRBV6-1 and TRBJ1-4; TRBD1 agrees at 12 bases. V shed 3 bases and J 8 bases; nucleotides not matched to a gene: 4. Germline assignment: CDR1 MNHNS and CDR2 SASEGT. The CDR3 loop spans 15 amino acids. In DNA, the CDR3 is TGTGCCAGCAGTGACACCGGGACAGGGGGCGAAAAACTGTTTTTT. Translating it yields CASSDTGTGGEKLFF.

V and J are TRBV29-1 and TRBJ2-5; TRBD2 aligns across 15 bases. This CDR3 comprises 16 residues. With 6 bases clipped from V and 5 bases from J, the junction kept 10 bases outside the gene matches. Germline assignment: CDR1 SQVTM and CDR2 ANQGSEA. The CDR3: CSVQRTSGRAAETQYF. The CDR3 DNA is TGCAGCGTCCAAAGGACTAGCGGGAGGGCCGCGGAGACCCAGTACTTC.

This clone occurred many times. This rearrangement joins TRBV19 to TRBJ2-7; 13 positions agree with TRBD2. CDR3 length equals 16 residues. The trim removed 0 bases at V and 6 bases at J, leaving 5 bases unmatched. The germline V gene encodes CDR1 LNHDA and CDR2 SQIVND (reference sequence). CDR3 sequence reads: CASSIDSRLAGGEQYF. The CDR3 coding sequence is TGTGCCAGTAGTATAGATTCCAGACTAGCGGGAGGCGAGCAGTACTTC.

In DNA form, the CDR3 reads TGCGCCAGCAGTGAGTCGGGACTAGCGGGAGCTGTC. Its protein is CASSESGLAGAV. The genes are TRBV10-2 and TRBJ2-7; TRBD2 agrees at 14 bases. Germline V gene data show CDR1 as WSHSY and CDR2 as SAAADI. This CDR3 has 12 amino acids.

CDR3 sequence reads: CASSGVAHQETQYF. CDR3 DNA sequence: TGTGCCAGCAGTGGAGTGGCCCACCAAGAGACCCAGTACTTC. The chain is built from TRBV27 and TRBJ2-5; D is uncertain. V lost 5 bases to trimming and J lost 0 bases, with 10 bases between them. CDR1 MNHEY and CDR2 SMNVEV come from the germline V gene (reference sequence). The CDR3 is 14 residues long.

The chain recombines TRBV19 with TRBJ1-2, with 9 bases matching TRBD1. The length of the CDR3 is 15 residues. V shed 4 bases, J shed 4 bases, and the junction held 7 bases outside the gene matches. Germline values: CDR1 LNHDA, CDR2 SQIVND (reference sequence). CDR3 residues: CASSTQTGGSYGYTF. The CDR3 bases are TGTGCCAGTAGTACCCAGACAGGGGGAAGCTATGGCTACACCTTC.

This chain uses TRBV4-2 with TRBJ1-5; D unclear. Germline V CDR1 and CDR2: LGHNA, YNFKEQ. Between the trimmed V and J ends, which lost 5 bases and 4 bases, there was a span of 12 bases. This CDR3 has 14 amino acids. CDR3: CASSTLEDNQPQHF. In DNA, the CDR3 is TGTGCCAGCAGCACTTTGGAGGATAATCAGCCCCAGCATTTT.